Listed here is a single T cell receptor beta chain. What it binds is not known. A junction boundary mismatches the germline segment, possibly from a read error. CDR1 and CDR2 from the germline V gene are MDHEN and SYDVKM. CDR3 size: 12 residues. The data derive from a study of T cells in Graves' hyperthyroidism and ophthalmopathy. In the study overall: Any treatment followed the collection of peripheral blood at initial diagnosis. Overall study findings and caveats: Ophthalmopathy and stable hyperthyroidism were separated by a 13 V-J model. Blood also showed most of the thyroid clonotypes that were expanded above 0.001.

Using RNA transcripts as the source, TCR beta CDR3 regions were amplified. The study used the HTBI primer set for a first-round RT-PCR of the TCR CDR3. TCRdb itself ran the multiplex PCR reads through MiXCR, one entry per CDR3 protein. Here the sample spans some 350,000 distinct CDR3 sequences, roughly 13% being singletons. Ophthalmopathy patients showed a Clinical Activity Score of at least 3, NOSPECS grade of at least 4 and duration under 3 months. The chain carries TRBV28 and TRBJ2-7; D is possibly TRBD2 (8 bases). The specimen sequenced was blood. The source is a middle-aged woman with Graves' ophthalmopathy. The CDR3 DNA follows: TGTGTCAGCGGGAGACAGGGTTACGAGCAGTACTTC. This encodes CVSGRQGYEQYF.